The entry below gives a single T cell receptor beta chain sequence along with its context. Its antigen remains unknown. This specimen comes from a study of T cell responses to AZD1222 COVID-19 vaccine. Whole-study results and caveats: Donors, mostly white British, included more females; clonal diversity was possibly underestimated.

Assay used: immunoSEQ multiplex PCR; TCRdb lists only in-frame clones, some missing. There are 130,000 or so clones in the sample; approximately 91% occur only once, and about 1.1% lies in the top ten. J gave up 2 bases and V 5 bases, and 0 bases lay outside the gene matches. The germline V gene encodes CDR1 MDHEN and CDR2 SYDVKM. The CDR3 extends over 13 amino acids. This TCR was recovered from an adult who received the AZD1222 COVID-19 vaccine. The specimen comprised peripheral blood, sampled 28 days after the second AZD1222 dose. The chain joins TRBV28 to TRBJ1-3; 7 bases map to TRBD1. The CDR3 loop reads CASSGQAGNTIYF. The CDR3 nucleotides are TGTGCCAGCAGTGGACAGGCTGGAAACACCATATATTTT.